The entry below describes one TCR beta chain. Its antigen is not identified. The entry originates in a study of T cell responses to AZD1222 COVID-19 vaccine. Study observations and caveats: Mapped onto spike, vaccine-associated CD4 TCRs spanned it and were dominant at 160-218 and 743-854. At baseline, seropositivity was found in only a handful of AZD1222 recipients.

Trimming removed 7 bases at V and 4 bases at J, with 19 bases between. CDR3 length: 14 residues. Germline-derived CDR1 and CDR2 are SQVTM and ANQGSEA. Here immunoSEQ multiplex PCR was the method, and the copy in TCRdb shows in-frame clones only, minus some. The sample has over 120,000 clones, approximately 94% seen once. This clonotype was sampled from an adult in good health. The sequences come from peripheral blood, collected on day 0 of AZD1222 vaccination. The rearrangement uses TRBV29-1 and TRBJ1-2; D is perhaps TRBD1 (6 bases). The CDR3: CSAASDRSVYGYTF. The CDR3 nucleotides are TGCAGCGCAGCTAGTGACAGGAGCGTCTATGGCTACACCTTC.